This T cell receptor beta chain was found in a study of blood T cell repertoires in COVID-19. Looking at the study overall: Collection of acute and convalescent COVID-19 samples took place in the United States, Italy and Spain. T cells, B-cell-depleted T cells, or PBMCs supplied cDNA or gDNA.

J lost 5 bases, V lost 0 bases, and 9 bases had no gene match. CDR1 is SGHNT and CDR2 is YYREEE in the germline V gene (reference sequence). CDR3 length: 19 amino acids. Authors' processing steps: Researchers report that nucleated cell counts were estimated from reference gene primer amplification. This table comes from immunoSEQ multiplex PCR, and its TCRdb copy is limited to in-frame clones, with some not included. V and J calls and clone size are those listed in that table; D and trimming were worked out from the DNA. Altogether fewer than 300,000 clones are present, about 88% being singletons, with the ten largest covering around 0.98%.

This chain connects TRBV5-4 to TRBJ2-2; 14 positions match TRBD2. Sequenced: peripheral blood. This TCR was recovered from a middle-aged woman who had recovered from COVID-19. The CDR3 DNA follows: TGTGCCAGCAGCTTGGGGGGGACTAGCGGGAGTTGGGGAACCGGGGAGCTGTTTTTT. It is translated as CASSLGGTSGSWGTGELFF.